Each of the 18 T cell receptor beta chains below was sequenced from the same sample in a study of CD8 T cells in Susac syndrome. Reverse transcription of roughly 0.5 to 1 ug RNA was carried out with random hexamers. TCRdb independently ran MiXCR on the immunoSEQ multiplex PCR reads; one entry per CDR3 protein. The sample lists about 180,000 distinct CDR3 sequences; just under 95% were seen once. The source material was CD4+ T cells from PBMCs. These receptors were taken from a human donor with Susac syndrome.

The gene calls are TRBV24-1 and TRBJ1-5; D call uncertain. The CDR3 extends over 14 amino acids. Germline V gene sequence: CDR1 KGHDR, CDR2 SFDVKD. V lost 5 bases to trimming and J lost 5 bases, with 12 bases between them. The CDR3 DNA reads as TGTGCCACCAGTGCCGGACCAAGGGATCAGCCCCAGCATTTT. Protein product: CATSAGPRDQPQHF.

This chain connects TRBV11-2 to TRBJ2-1; D may be TRBD1 (5 bases). CDR1 is SGHAT and CDR2 is FQNNGV in the germline V gene. V gave up 5 bases and J gave up 4 bases, with 15 bases separating them. The CDR3 length is 15 residues. CDR3 sequence: CASSLTPRVYNEQFF. DNA for the CDR3: TGTGCCAGCAGCCTTACCCCCAGGGTATACAATGAGCAGTTCTTC.

J is TRBJ2-7 and V is TRBV29-1, with 7 bases lining up with TRBD1. The CDR3 contains 13 residues. The germline V gene encodes CDR1 SQVTM and CDR2 ANQGSEA. With V trimmed by 6 bases and J by 0 bases, 5 bases remained unmatched. The CDR3 coding sequence is TGCAGCGTATCCCGGGACAGCTCCTACGAGCAGTACTTC. It specifies CSVSRDSSYEQYF.

This clonotype has just one count. The chain joins TRBV29-1 to TRBJ2-2, with D uncertain. V lost 6 bases to trimming and J lost 6 bases, with 14 bases between them. CDR1 and CDR2 from the germline V gene are SQVTM and ANQGSEA. The CDR3 is 13 residues long. The CDR3 spells CSVAPLGPGELFF. In DNA form, the CDR3 reads TGCAGCGTGGCCCCTTTAGGACCCGGGGAGCTGTTTTTT.

The chain uses TRBV19 and TRBJ2-1; maybe TRBD2 (5 bases). The length of the CDR3 is 14 residues. The V and J ends lost 4 bases and 5 bases respectively, with 12 bases between them. Germline V gene data show CDR1 as LNHDA and CDR2 as SQIVND (reference sequence). The DNA for the CDR3 is TGTGCCAGTAGTAAATCCACTAGTAACAATGAGCAGTTCTTC. As protein: CASSKSTSNNEQFF.

The CDR3: CASSQDLGIGEEDTQYF. CDR3 sequence (DNA): TGTGCCAGCAGCCAAGATCTCGGTATCGGGGAGGAAGATACGCAGTATTTT. The chain employs TRBV4-2 and TRBJ2-3; possibly TRBD2 for D (6 bases). Per germline, CDR1 LGHNA and CDR2 YNFKEQ. The CDR3 spans 17 residues. V was pared by 0 bases and J by 5 bases, with 18 bases between.

J is TRBJ1-1 and V is TRBV12-3 or TRBV12-4; 7 nucleotides match TRBD1. There are 14 residues in the CDR3. After removal of 6 bases from V and 1 base from J, the junction contained 5 bases not matched to a gene. CDR3 residues: CASRGTARNTEAFF. The CDR3 nucleotides are TGTGCCAGCAGGGGGACAGCACGGAACACTGAAGCTTTCTTT.

The chain employs TRBV7-2 and TRBJ2-5; tentatively, D is TRBD2 (6 bases). The CDR3 spans 14 residues. The ends were cut back, 1 base at V and 1 base at J, with 7 bases in the middle. CDR1 and CDR2 (germline): SGHTA, FQGNSA. CDR3 sequence (DNA): TGTGCCAGCAGCTTAGGCGGGACCCAAGAGACCCAGTACTTC. It yields the protein CASSLGGTQETQYF.

The chain combines TRBV29-1 with TRBJ1-2; no clear D. The CDR3 runs to 12 residues. Germline CDR1 reads SQVTM; CDR2 reads ANQGSEA. Trimming pared 8 bases from V and 3 bases from J, leaving 13 bases between. The CDR3 region is CSSGLYDYGYTF. CDR3 in DNA: TGCAGCTCCGGCCTTTATGACTATGGCTACACCTTC.

The chain uses TRBV13 and TRBJ2-2; unclear D gene. Germline-derived CDR1 and CDR2 are PRHDT and FYEKMQ (reference sequence). The CDR3 contains 13 residues. Trimming pared 5 bases from V and 4 bases from J, leaving 8 bases between. The CDR3 sequence: CASSLVPTGELFF. Written as DNA, the CDR3 is TGTGCCAGCAGCCTAGTTCCCACCGGGGAGCTGTTTTTT.

The chain carries TRBV20-1 and TRBJ2-7; D is possibly TRBD1 or TRBD2 (6 bases each). Germline V gene lookup returns CDR1 DFQATT and CDR2 SNEGSKA (reference sequence). Between the trimmed V and J ends, which lost 6 bases and 7 bases, there was a span of 22 bases. The CDR3 has 14 amino acids. CDR3 bases: TGCAGTGCGATCGAGGGGGGCAGGGTGGGTGAGCAGTACTTC. This sequence encodes CSAIEGGRVGEQYF.

The chain couples TRBV20-1 to TRBJ2-7; D possibly uses TRBD1 or TRBD2 (5 bases each). V was cut by 6 bases and J by 2 bases, with 17 bases left in between. Germline assignment: CDR1 DFQATT and CDR2 SNEGSKA (reference sequence). The CDR3 length is 14 residues. The DNA of the CDR3 is TGCAGTGCCTCCGGGACCGACGACACCTACGAGCAGTACTTC. Translating it yields CSASGTDDTYEQYF.

The rearrangement joins TRBV5-1 to TRBJ1-1, with D possibly matching TRBD1 (6 bases). The CDR3 is 14 residues long. CDR1 SGHRS and CDR2 YFSETQ come from the germline V gene. V lost 3 bases, J lost 4 bases, and 13 bases lay in between. The CDR3 is CASSSQGGITEAFF. In DNA, the CDR3 is TGCGCCAGCAGCTCACAGGGAGGGATCACTGAAGCTTTCTTT.

The gene calls are TRBV7-9 and TRBJ2-5, with a weak D call TRBD2 (5 bases). Between the trimmed V and J ends, which lost 2 bases and 5 bases, there was a span of 12 bases. The CDR3 contains 14 residues. Per germline, CDR1 SEHNR and CDR2 FQNEAQ (reference sequence). The CDR3 nucleotides are TGTGCCAGCAGCTTAAGCTTCGGCGGGGAGACCCAGTACTTC. This encodes CASSLSFGGETQYF. Based on the CDR3 plus reference TRBV7-9 and TRBJ2-5, the full variable domain is DTGVSQNPRHKITKRGQNVTFRCDPISEHNRLYWYRQTLGQGPEFLTYFQNEAQLEKSRLLSDRFSAERPKGSFSTLEIQRTEQGDSAMYLCASSLSFGGETQYFGPGTRLLVL.

This chain uses TRBV3-1 with TRBJ2-4, with D tentatively TRBD2 (6 bases). V lost 3 bases to trimming and J lost 6 bases, with 15 bases between them. CDR1 and CDR2 (germline): LGHDT, YNNKEL (reference sequence). The CDR3 runs to 15 residues. The CDR3 DNA reads TGTGCCAGCAGCCATGGGACGGGAGTGGGAAACATTCAGTACTTC. As protein: CASSHGTGVGNIQYF.

The rearrangement links TRBV28 to TRBJ2-6, with 9 nucleotides matching TRBD2. After removal of 4 bases from V and 2 bases from J, the junction contained 3 bases not matched to a gene. CDR3 length: 16 amino acids. Germline V lookup: CDR1 MDHEN, CDR2 SYDVKM. The CDR3 region is CASSSWTSAGANVLTF. The CDR3 bases are TGTGCCAGCAGTTCCTGGACTAGCGCTGGGGCCAACGTCCTGACTTTC.

The chain couples TRBV28 to TRBJ1-1; TRBD1 matches 11 bases. This CDR3 region has 18 residues. The V gene end was trimmed by 6 bases and the J gene end by 2 bases; junction bases not matched to a gene: 14. Germline V gene lookup returns CDR1 MDHEN and CDR2 SYDVKM. The CDR3 DNA reads TGTGCCAGCAGCCCGGGGGACAGGGGGACGGGCGACAACACTGAAGCTTTCTTT. Its translation: CASSPGDRGTGDNTEAFF.

This chain uses TRBV5-1 with TRBJ2-5; 8 bases line up with TRBD2. Germline lookup yields CDR1 SGHRS and CDR2 YFSETQ. The trim removed 4 bases at V and 0 bases at J, leaving 8 bases unmatched. CDR3 length: 16 amino acids. CDR3 region: CASSPGTRSYQETQYF. The CDR3 nucleotides are TGCGCCAGCAGCCCAGGGACTAGGTCTTACCAAGAGACCCAGTACTTC.